The following is a T cell receptor beta chain sequence with its context. Antigen specificity is unknown. A sample-barcoded 5' primer and a J-beta primer mix were used in a second PCR of roughly 7 to 11 cycles. Every sample produced at least 2.5 million CDR3-containing paired-end reads. TCRdb itself ran the 5' RACE reads through MiXCR, one entry per CDR3 protein. This repertoire shows about 1.4 million distinct CDR3 sequences, almost 60% found once; its top ten account for 5.5% to 8%. This entry comes from a study of blood T cells in healthy people across ages. Overall study results and limits: With age, beta diversity per million T cells declined roughly linearly, significantly by 40.

The germline V gene encodes CDR1 SGHDN and CDR2 FVKESK. The CDR3 sequence is 15 residues long. The junction had 5 bases not matched to a gene; V was cut back by 0 bases and J by 4 bases. The source is a man between 18 and 29 years old in good health. Sequencing was performed on blood. The V call is TRBV14, the J call TRBJ2-7; 8 nucleotides align to TRBD1. CDR3 sequence: CASSQDRGPWYEQYF. For the CDR3, the DNA is TGTGCCAGCAGCCAAGACAGGGGGCCGTGGTACGAGCAGTACTTC.